This T cell receptor beta chain was obtained from a study of early T cells in non-severe SARS-CoV-2 infection. Study summary: Sequencing used unsorted whole-blood bulk RNA, so chains lack pairing. Study-wide results and caveats: Matching results from VDJdb favored anti-spike CD8 responses, leaving private and CD4 specificities undetected.

The germline CDR1 and CDR2 sequences are SEHNR and FQNEAQ (reference sequence). This CDR3 region has 14 residues. The V and J ends lost 4 bases and 2 bases respectively, with 11 bases between them. A remark on this clonotype: What it binds is unknown.

Unique molecular identifiers were affixed to single, distinct cDNA molecules. TCRdb re-derived calls from the 5' RACE reads in MiXCR, one entry per CDR3 protein. The sample consists of 62,000 or so distinct CDR3 sequences, about 9.9% of them appearing once. This chain joins TRBV7-9 and TRBJ1-1; weak D call: TRBD1 (6 bases). The clonotype was recovered from an adult who was a healthcare worker with PCR-confirmed SARS-CoV-2 infection or an uninfected control (not recorded which). Sequencing was carried out using whole blood. The CDR3 loop reads CASSYGGSNTEAFF. The CDR3 nucleotides read TGTGCCAGCAGCTATGGGGGCTCAAACACTGAAGCTTTCTTT.